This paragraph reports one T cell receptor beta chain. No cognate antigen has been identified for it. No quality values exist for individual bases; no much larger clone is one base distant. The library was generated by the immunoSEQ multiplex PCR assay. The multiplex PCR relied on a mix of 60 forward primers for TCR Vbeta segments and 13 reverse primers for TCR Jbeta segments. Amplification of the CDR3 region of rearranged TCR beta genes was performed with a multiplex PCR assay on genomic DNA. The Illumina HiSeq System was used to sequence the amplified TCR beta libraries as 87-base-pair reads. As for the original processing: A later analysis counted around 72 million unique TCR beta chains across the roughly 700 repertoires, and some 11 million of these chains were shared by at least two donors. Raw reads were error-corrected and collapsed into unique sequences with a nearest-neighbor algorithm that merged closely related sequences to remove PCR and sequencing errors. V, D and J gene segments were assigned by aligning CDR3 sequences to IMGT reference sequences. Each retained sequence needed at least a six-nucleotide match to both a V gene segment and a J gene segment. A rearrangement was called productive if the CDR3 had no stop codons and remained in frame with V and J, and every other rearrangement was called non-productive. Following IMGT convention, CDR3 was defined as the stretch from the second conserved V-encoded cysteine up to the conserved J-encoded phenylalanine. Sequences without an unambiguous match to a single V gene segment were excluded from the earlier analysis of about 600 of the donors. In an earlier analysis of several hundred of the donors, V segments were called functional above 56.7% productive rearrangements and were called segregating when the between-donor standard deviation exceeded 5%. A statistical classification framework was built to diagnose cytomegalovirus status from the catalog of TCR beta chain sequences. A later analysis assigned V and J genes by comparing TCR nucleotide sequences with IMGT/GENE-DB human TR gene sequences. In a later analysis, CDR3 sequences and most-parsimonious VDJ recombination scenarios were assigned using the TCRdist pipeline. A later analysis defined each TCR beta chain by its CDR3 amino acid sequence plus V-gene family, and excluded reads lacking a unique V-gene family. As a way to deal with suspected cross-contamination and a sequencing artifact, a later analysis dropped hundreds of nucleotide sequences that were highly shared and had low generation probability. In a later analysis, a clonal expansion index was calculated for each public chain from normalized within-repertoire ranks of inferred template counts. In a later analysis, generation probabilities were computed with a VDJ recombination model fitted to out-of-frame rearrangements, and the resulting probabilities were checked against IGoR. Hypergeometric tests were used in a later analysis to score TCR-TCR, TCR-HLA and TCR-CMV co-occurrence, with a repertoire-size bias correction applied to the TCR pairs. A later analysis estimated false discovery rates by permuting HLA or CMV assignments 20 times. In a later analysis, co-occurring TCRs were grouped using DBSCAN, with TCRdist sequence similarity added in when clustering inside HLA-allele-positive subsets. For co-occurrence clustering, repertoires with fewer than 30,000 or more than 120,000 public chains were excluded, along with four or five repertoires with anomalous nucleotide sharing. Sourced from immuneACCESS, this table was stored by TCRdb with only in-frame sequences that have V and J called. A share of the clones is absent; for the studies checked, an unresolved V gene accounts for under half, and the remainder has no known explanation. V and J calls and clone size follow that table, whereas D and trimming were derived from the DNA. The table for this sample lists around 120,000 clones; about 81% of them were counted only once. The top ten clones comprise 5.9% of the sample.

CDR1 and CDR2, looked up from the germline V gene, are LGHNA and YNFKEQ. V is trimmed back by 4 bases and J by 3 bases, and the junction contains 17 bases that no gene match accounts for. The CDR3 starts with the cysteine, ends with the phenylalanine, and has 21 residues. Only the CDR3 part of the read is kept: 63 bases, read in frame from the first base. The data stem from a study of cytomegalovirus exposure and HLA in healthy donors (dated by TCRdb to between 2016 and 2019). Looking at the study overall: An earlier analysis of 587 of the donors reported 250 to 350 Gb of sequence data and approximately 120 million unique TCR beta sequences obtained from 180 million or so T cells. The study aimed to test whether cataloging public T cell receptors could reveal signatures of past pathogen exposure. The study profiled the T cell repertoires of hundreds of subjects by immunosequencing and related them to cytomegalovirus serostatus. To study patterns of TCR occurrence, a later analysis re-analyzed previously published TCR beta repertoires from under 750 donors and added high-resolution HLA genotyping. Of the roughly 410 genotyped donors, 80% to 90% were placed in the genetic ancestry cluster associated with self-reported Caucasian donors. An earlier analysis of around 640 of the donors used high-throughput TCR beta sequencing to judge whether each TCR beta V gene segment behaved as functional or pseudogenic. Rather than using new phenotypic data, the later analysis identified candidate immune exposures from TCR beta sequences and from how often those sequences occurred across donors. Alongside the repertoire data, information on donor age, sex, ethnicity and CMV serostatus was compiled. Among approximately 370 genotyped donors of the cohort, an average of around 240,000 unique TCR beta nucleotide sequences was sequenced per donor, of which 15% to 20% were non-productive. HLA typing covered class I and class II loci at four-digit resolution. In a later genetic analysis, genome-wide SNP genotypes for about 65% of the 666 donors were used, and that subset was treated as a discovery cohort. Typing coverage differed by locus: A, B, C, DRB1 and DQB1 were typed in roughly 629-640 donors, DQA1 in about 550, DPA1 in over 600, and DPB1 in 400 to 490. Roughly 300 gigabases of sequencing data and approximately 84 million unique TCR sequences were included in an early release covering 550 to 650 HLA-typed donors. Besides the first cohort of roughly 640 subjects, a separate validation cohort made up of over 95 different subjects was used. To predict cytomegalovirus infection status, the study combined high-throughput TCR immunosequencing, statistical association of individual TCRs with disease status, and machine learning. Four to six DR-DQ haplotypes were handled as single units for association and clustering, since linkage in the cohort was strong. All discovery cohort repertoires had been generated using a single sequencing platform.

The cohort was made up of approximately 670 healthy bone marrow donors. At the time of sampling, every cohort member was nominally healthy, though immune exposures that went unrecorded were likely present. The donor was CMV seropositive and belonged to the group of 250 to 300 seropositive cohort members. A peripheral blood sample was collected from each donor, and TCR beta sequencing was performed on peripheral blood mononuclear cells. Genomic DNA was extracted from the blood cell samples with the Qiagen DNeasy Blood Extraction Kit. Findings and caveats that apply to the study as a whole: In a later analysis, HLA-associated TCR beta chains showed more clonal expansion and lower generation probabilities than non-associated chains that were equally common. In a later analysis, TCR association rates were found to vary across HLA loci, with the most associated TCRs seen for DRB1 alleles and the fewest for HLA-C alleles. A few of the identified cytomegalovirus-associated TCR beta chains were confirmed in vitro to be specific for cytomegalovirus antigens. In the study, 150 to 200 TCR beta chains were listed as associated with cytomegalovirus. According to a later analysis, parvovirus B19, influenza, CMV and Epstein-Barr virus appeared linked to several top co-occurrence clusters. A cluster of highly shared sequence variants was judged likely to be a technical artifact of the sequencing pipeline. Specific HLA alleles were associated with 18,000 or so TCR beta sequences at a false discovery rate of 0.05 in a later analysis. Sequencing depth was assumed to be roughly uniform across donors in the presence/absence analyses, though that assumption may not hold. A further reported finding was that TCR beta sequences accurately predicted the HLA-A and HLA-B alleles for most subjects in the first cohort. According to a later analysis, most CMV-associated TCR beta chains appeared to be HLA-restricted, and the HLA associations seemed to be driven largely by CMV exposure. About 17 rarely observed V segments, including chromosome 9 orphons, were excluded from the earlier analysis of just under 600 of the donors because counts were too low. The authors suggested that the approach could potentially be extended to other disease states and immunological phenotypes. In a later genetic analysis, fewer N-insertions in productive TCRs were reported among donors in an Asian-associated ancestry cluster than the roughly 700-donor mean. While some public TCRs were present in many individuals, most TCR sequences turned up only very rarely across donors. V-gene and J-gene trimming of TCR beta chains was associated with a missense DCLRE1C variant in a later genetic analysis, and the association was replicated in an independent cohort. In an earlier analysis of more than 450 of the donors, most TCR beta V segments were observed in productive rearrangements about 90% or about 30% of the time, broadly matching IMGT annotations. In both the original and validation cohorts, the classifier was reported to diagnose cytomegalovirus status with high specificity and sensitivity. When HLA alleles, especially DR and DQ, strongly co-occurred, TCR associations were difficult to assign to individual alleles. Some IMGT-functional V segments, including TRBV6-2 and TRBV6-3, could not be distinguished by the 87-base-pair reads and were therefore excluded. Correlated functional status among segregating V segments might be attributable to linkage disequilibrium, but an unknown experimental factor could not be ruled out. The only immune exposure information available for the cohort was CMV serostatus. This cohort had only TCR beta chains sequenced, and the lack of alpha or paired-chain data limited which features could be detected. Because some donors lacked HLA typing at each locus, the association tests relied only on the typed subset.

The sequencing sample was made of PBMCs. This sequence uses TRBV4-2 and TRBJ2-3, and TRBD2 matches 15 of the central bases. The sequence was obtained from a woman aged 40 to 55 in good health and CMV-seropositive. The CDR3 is CASSPKPNGLAGGPGTDTQYF. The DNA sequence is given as TGTGCCAGCAGCCCTAAACCAAATGGACTAGCGGGAGGGCCGGGGACAGATACGCAGTATTTT.